The present TCR beta chain was sequenced within a study of cytomegalovirus exposure and HLA in healthy donors. Points on this clone: What it recognizes is unknown.

Overall study results and limits: According to the study, roughly 160 TCR beta chains were cytomegalovirus-associated. According to a later analysis, donors in an Asian-associated ancestry cluster reportedly had fewer N-insertions than the approximately 670-donor mean. Looking again later, the authors saw that most CMV-associated TCR beta chains seemed HLA-restricted.

Germline CDR1 is SGHKS and CDR2 is YYEKEE (reference sequence). This CDR3 region has 18 residues. Trimming took 1 base from V and 2 from J; bases not matched to a gene: 14. This PCR relied on a set of 60 Vbeta primers and 13 Jbeta primers. Authors' processing steps: Later work found about 80 million unique TCR beta chains, with 9.5 million to 14 million shared. The method was immunoSEQ multiplex PCR; TCRdb's version includes in-frame clones alone and lacks a portion of them. V, J and clone size were drawn from that table, and D and trimming were deduced from the DNA. Of around 170,000 clones listed, roughly 80% are singletons.

V usage is TRBV5-5 and J usage is TRBJ2-5; 7 bases fit TRBD1. The TCR sequence derives from a male donor in good health and CMV-seronegative. The sequencing input was PBMCs. Here the CDR3 reads CASSLLRAGGRRQETQYF. Here the CDR3 DNA reads TGTGCCAGCAGCTTGTTGAGGGCAGGGGGTAGGAGGCAAGAGACCCAGTACTTC. The variable domain in full, completed from reference TRBV5-5 and TRBJ2-5, reads DAGVTQSPTHLIKTRGQQVTLRCSPISGHKSVSWYQQVLGQGPQFIFQYYEKEERGRGNFPDRFSARQFPNYSSELNVNALLLGDSALYLCASSLLRAGGRRQETQYFGPGTRLLVL.